The rows below give T cell receptor beta chains drawn from one sample of a study of blood T cells in healthy people across ages. TCRdb fed the 5' RACE reads into MiXCR, producing one record per CDR3 protein. This sample has 1.5 million to 2 million distinct CDR3 sequences; about 50% occur once, and the top ten carry over 2%. The sample taken for sequencing was blood. These receptors all come from a woman in her 40s in good health. The CDR3 runs from the conserved cysteine through the conserved F or W. Fields, in order: clone size, D gene, V gene, J gene, CDR3 DNA, CDR3 protein. D genes are given only for firm matches. Expanded clones get a size class; other rows say once, few or many, or leave the size out.

clone_size: NA
d_call: NA
v_call: TRBV12-3/TRBV12-4
j_call: TRBJ2-5
cdr3_nt: TGTGCCAGCAGCCCCGGTAGTGGTGGGTACTTC
cdr3_aa: CASSPGSGGYF

clone_size: NA
d_call: TRBD1
v_call: TRBV20-1
j_call: TRBJ1-2
cdr3_nt: TGCAGTGCCTCATCCTACAGGGGACCCTATGGCTACACCTTC
cdr3_aa: CSASSYRGPYGYTF

clone_size: NA
d_call: NA
v_call: TRBV7-2
j_call: TRBJ2-1
cdr3_nt: TGTGCCAGCAGCTTAGAGCGACAACCCTACAATGAGCAGTTCTTC
cdr3_aa: CASSLERQPYNEQFF

clone_size: once
d_call: NA
v_call: TRBV20-1
j_call: TRBJ1-6
cdr3_nt: TGCAGTGCTAGACCCCCAGAGGGGCAGAATTCACCCCTCCACTTT
cdr3_aa: CSARPPEGQNSPLHF

clone_size: NA
d_call: TRBD1
v_call: TRBV10-3
j_call: TRBJ2-1
cdr3_nt: TGTGCCATCAGAACCCAGGGGGAGAACAATGAGCAGTTCTTC
cdr3_aa: CAIRTQGENNEQFF

clone_size: many
d_call: TRBD2
v_call: TRBV29-1
j_call: TRBJ2-5
cdr3_nt: TGCAGCGTTGAAGATGGAGGACTAGCGGGGGGCGAAGTGACCCAGTACTTC
cdr3_aa: CSVEDGGLAGGEVTQYF

clone_size: NA
d_call: NA
v_call: TRBV21-1
j_call: TRBJ1-2
cdr3_nt: TGTGCCAGCAGGCCCCGGGACAGGGGGAGAGCTAACTATGGCTACACCTTC
cdr3_aa: CASRPRDRGRANYGYTF

clone_size: NA
d_call: NA
v_call: TRBV6-5
j_call: TRBJ1-4
cdr3_nt: TGTGCCAGCAGCCGGGGACGGCTTAATGAAAAACTGTTTTTT
cdr3_aa: CASSRGRLNEKLFF

clone_size: NA
d_call: TRBD1
v_call: TRBV20-1
j_call: TRBJ1-5
cdr3_nt: TGCAGTGCTAGAGACAACAGGGGTGAGCCCCAGCATTTT
cdr3_aa: CSARDNRGEPQHF

clone_size: NA
d_call: TRBD1
v_call: TRBV5-6
j_call: TRBJ1-5
cdr3_nt: TGTGCCAGCAGCGTCGGGACAGGGGAACAGCCCCAGCATTTT
cdr3_aa: CASSVGTGEQPQHF

clone_size: NA
d_call: NA
v_call: TRBV5-6
j_call: TRBJ1-2
cdr3_nt: TGTGCCAGCAGCCCCGCAATCCTTCCCAAACAGGAACTATGGGGCTACACCTTC
cdr3_aa: CASSPAILPKQELWGYTF

clone_size: few
d_call: NA
v_call: TRBV7-9
j_call: TRBJ2-4
cdr3_nt: TGTGCCAGCAGCCCCCCCACAAGGGATAAAAACATTCAGTACTTC
cdr3_aa: CASSPPTRDKNIQYF

clone_size: NA
d_call: TRBD1
v_call: TRBV20-1
j_call: TRBJ1-5
cdr3_nt: TGCAGTGCTGCCCAGGGGGCGCATCAGCCCCAGCATTTT
cdr3_aa: CSAAQGAHQPQHF

clone_size: once
d_call: NA
v_call: TRBV9
j_call: TRBJ1-4
cdr3_nt: TGTGCCAGCAGCCAACAGCCGCATAATGAAAAACTGTTTTTT
cdr3_aa: CASSQQPHNEKLFF

clone_size: NA
d_call: NA
v_call: TRBV20-1
j_call: TRBJ2-4
cdr3_nt: TGCAGTGCTGATCAGGGTCCCAAAAACATTCAGTACTTC
cdr3_aa: CSADQGPKNIQYF

clone_size: NA
d_call: TRBD1
v_call: TRBV29-1
j_call: TRBJ2-3
cdr3_nt: TGCAGCGTAGAGTCCGGGACAGGGCGGGATACGCAGTATTTT
cdr3_aa: CSVESGTGRDTQYF

clone_size: few
d_call: TRBD2
v_call: TRBV27
j_call: TRBJ2-5
cdr3_nt: TGTGCCAGCAGTTTAGAGCGGGGGCTGATAGAGACCCAGTACTTC
cdr3_aa: CASSLERGLIETQYF

clone_size: NA
d_call: NA
v_call: TRBV6-2/TRBV6-3
j_call: TRBJ2-1
cdr3_nt: TGTGCCAGCAGACCACGACAGCACTACAATGAGCAGTTCTTC
cdr3_aa: CASRPRQHYNEQFF

clone_size: NA
d_call: NA
v_call: TRBV7-6
j_call: TRBJ2-1
cdr3_nt: TGTGCCAGCAGCTCGCGTATGTGGGATGAGCAGTTCTTC
cdr3_aa: CASSSRMWDEQFF

clone_size: once
d_call: NA
v_call: TRBV7-9
j_call: TRBJ2-7
cdr3_nt: TGTGCCAGCTACCTATACCGCGGTGGCGGAGGGGCCTACGAGCAGTACTTC
cdr3_aa: CASYLYRGGGGAYEQYF

clone_size: NA
d_call: NA
v_call: TRBV3-1
j_call: TRBJ2-4
cdr3_nt: TGTGCCAGCAGCCGAAGATTAAGGGACTCCGGGGACATTCAGTACTTC
cdr3_aa: CASSRRLRDSGDIQYF

clone_size: many
d_call: TRBD2
v_call: TRBV20-1
j_call: TRBJ2-7
cdr3_nt: TGCAGTGCAAGGACCCAGCGGGGCTATACCCACGAGCAGTACTTC
cdr3_aa: CSARTQRGYTHEQYF